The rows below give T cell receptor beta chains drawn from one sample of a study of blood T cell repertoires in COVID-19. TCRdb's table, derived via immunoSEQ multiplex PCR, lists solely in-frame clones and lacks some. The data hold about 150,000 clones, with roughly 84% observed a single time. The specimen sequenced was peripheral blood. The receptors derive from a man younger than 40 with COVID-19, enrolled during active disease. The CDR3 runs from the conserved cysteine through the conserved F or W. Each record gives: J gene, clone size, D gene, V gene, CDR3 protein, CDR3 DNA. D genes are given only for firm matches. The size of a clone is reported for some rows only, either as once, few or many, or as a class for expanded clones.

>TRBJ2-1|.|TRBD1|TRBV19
CATETSGTALYNEQFF
TGTGCCACCGAGACCTCCGGGACAGCCTTATACAATGAGCAGTTCTTC
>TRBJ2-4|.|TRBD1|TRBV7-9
CASSAHTDSLQGKNIQYF
TGTGCCAGCAGCGCTCACACGGACAGTCTACAGGGGAAAAACATTCAGTACTTC
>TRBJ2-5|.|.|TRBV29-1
CSGGQRQETQYF
TGCAGCGGAGGACAGAGACAAGAGACCCAGTACTTC
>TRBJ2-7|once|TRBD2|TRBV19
CASSMRGARSYEQYF
TGTGCCAGTAGTATGCGGGGGGCCCGGTCCTACGAGCAGTACTTC
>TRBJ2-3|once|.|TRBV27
CASRLTVNTDTQYF
TGTGCCAGCAGGCTTACAGTAAACACAGATACGCAGTATTTT
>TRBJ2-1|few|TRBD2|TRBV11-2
CASSSLNGTSGRLNEQFF
TGTGCCAGCAGCTCCCTGAATGGGACTAGCGGGAGGCTGAATGAGCAGTTCTTC
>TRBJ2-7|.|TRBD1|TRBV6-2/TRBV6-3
CASSWGQGAYEQYF
TGTGCCAGCAGCTGGGGACAGGGGGCATACGAGCAGTACTTC
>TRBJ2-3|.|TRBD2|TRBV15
CATSSTGVGGRAPDTQYF
TGTGCCACCAGCTCCACGGGAGTGGGCGGGAGGGCCCCAGATACGCAGTATTTT
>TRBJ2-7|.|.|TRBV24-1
CATSDQLGEYF
TGTGCCACCAGTGATCAACTCGGGGAGTACTTC
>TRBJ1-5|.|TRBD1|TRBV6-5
CASSRSLTGGMSQHF
TGTGCCAGCAGCAGAAGCCTGACAGGGGGCATGTCCCAGCATTTT
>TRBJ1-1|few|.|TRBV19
CASNPSGLKNTEAFF
TGTGCCAGTAACCCCTCGGGACTCAAGAACACTGAAGCTTTCTTT
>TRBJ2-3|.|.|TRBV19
CASSIPLTDTQYF
TGTGCCAGTAGTATACCCCTCACAGATACGCAGTATTTT
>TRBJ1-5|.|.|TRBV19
CASTPMGSYSNQPQHF
TGTGCCAGTACCCCGATGGGCAGTTATAGCAATCAGCCCCAGCATTTT
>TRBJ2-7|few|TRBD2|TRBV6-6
CASSYSTSGVYEQYF
TGTGCCAGCAGTTACTCGACTAGCGGGGTTTACGAGCAGTACTTC
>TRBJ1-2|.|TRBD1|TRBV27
CASSLAGGYGYTF
TGTGCCAGCAGTTTAGCAGGGGGGTATGGCTACACCTTC
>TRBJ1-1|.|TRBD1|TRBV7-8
CASSRRTGPNTEAFF
TGTGCCAGCAGCCGAAGGACAGGCCCGAACACTGAAGCTTTCTTT
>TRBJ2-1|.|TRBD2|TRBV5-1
CASRSWTSGRAGNEQFF
TGCGCCAGCAGATCCTGGACTAGCGGGAGGGCAGGGAATGAGCAGTTCTTC
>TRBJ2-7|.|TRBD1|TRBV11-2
CASSLATGDEQYF
TGTGCCAGCAGCTTAGCTACAGGGGACGAGCAGTACTTC
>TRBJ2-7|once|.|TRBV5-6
CASSFSSSKPHEQYF
TGTGCCAGCAGCTTTTCGAGTTCTAAACCCCACGAGCAGTACTTC
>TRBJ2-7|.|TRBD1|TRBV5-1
CASSTGTAPYEQYF
TGCGCCAGCAGCACCGGGACAGCTCCCTACGAGCAGTACTTC
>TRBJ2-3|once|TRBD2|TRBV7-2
CASSFNRGSPDTQYF
TGTGCCAGCAGCTTTAACCGCGGGAGCCCAGATACGCAGTATTTT
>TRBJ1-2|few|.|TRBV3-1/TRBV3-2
CASSPESTNYGYTF
TGTGCCAGCAGCCCGGAGAGTACTAACTATGGCTACACCTTC
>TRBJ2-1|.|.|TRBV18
CASSPQNEQFF
TGTGCCAGCTCCCCCCAGAATGAGCAGTTCTTC
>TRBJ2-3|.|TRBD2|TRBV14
CASSPTRGGSDTQYF
TGTGCCAGCAGCCCCACCCGGGGGGGGTCGGATACGCAGTATTTT
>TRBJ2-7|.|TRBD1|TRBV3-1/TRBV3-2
CASSGRDRGVYEQYF
TGTGCCAGCAGCGGCCGGGACAGGGGGGTTTACGAGCAGTACTTC
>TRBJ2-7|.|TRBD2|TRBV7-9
CASSPGTSGRAREQYF
TGTGCCAGCAGCCCAGGGACTAGCGGGAGAGCTCGCGAGCAGTACTTC
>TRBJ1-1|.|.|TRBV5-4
CASSPVGGGNTEAFF
TGTGCCAGCAGCCCGGTGGGGGGGGGAAACACTGAAGCTTTCTTT
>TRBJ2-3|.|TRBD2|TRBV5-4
CASRDEREGPATQYF
TGTGCCAGCAGAGACGAGCGGGAGGGCCCTGCTACGCAGTATTTT
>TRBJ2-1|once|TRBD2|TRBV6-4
CASSPGLGGLNEQFF
TGTGCCAGCAGCCCGGGACTAGGAGGTCTAAATGAGCAGTTCTTC
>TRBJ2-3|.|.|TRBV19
CASSIALYRDTQYF
TGTGCCAGTAGTATAGCCCTTTATAGAGATACGCAGTATTTT
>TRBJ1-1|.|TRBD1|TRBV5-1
CASSLGLITGQLNTEAFF
TGCGCCAGCAGCTTGGGATTAATTACGGGACAGCTGAACACTGAAGCTTTCTTT
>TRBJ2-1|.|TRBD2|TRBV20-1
CSAREAGEQFF
TGCAGTGCTAGGGAAGCGGGAGAGCAGTTCTTC
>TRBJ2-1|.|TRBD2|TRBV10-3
CAISESSGSSYNEQFF
TGTGCCATCAGTGAGTCGAGCGGGAGTTCCTACAATGAGCAGTTCTTC
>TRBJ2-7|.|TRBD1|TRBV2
CASSGRQGLDEQYF
TGTGCCAGCAGTGGCCGACAGGGTCTCGACGAGCAGTACTTC
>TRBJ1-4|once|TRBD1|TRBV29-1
CSVRDRGGKLFF
TGCAGCGTAAGGGACAGGGGGGGGAAACTGTTTTTT
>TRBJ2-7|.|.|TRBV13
CASSEGGSSYEQYF
TGTGCCAGCAGCGAAGGGGGATCCTCCTACGAGCAGTACTTC
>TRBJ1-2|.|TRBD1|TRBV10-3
CASEGGRGAKGYTF
TGTGCCAGCGAAGGGGGCAGGGGGGCCAAAGGCTACACCTTC
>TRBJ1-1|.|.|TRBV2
CASSENRFNTEAFF
TGTGCCAGCAGTGAAAATCGGTTCAACACTGAAGCTTTCTTT
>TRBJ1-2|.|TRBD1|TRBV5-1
CASSLAGQGVYGYTF
TGCGCCAGCAGCTTGGCCGGACAGGGTGTCTATGGCTACACCTTC
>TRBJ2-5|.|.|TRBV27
CASSRRERETQYF
TGTGCCAGCAGTCGCCGGGAGCGGGAGACCCAGTACTTC
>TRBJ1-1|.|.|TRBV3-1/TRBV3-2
CASSHSTGTKSTEAFF
TGTGCCAGCAGCCATAGCACCGGGACAAAGAGTACTGAAGCTTTCTTT
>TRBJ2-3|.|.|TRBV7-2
CASSLTVVTDTQYF
TGTGCCAGCAGCCTGACAGTGGTCACAGATACGCAGTATTTT
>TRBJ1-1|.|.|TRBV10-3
CAISESSRARGNTEAFF
TGTGCCATCAGTGAGTCGAGTCGGGCCCGGGGTAACACTGAAGCTTTCTTT
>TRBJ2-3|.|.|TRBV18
CASSPEDSDTQYF
TGTGCCAGCTCACCTGAGGACTCCGATACGCAGTATTTT
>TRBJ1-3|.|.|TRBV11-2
CATRGSWNTIYF
TGTGCCACGCGGGGCAGTTGGAACACCATATATTTT
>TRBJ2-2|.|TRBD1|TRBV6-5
CASSPWTGSTGELFF
TGTGCCAGCAGTCCCTGGACAGGTTCGACCGGGGAGCTGTTTTTT
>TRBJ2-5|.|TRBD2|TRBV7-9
CASSLASGGSWETQYF
TGTGCCAGCAGCTTAGCGTCGGGGGGGAGTTGGGAGACCCAGTACTTC
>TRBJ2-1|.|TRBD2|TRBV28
CASSPPTAGGRNEQFF
TGTGCCAGCAGTCCCCCTACGGCGGGAGGGCGGAATGAGCAGTTCTTC
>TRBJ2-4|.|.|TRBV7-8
CASSSGGVAKNIQYF
TGTGCCAGCAGCTCCGGAGGGGTAGCCAAAAACATTCAGTACTTC